Each of the 14 T cell receptor beta chains below was sequenced from the same sample in a study of T cells after yellow fever vaccination. One entry per CDR3 protein results from TCRdb running MiXCR on the 5' RACE reads. The sample carries some 300,000 distinct CDR3 sequences, 7.5% to 9% recorded once. The source was CD4+ T cells sorted from PBMCs, collected 5 days after the yellow fever booster vaccination. The source is a man aged 18 to 35 who received the YFV17D yellow fever vaccine.

This clonotype was recorded a few times. J is TRBJ2-3 and V is TRBV7-2; no clear D. Trimming shortened V by 4 bases and J by 2 bases, and 7 bases separated the two germline ends. Germline V gives CDR1 SGHTA, CDR2 FQGNSA. The CDR3 contains 13 residues. The CDR3 DNA sequence: TGTGCCAGCAGCTACCGACTCACAGATACGCAGTATTTT. The encoded protein is CASSYRLTDTQYF.

V is TRBV9 and J is TRBJ2-5; D is unresolved. Germline lookup yields CDR1 SGDLS and CDR2 YYNGEE. This CDR3 is built from 11 residues. V was clipped by 4 bases and J by 4 bases, with 5 bases between them. Written as DNA, the CDR3 is TGTGCCAGCAGCATCAGAGAGACCCAGTACTTC. Translating gives CASSIRETQYF.

This clonotype occurred many times. The chain recombines TRBV5-1 with TRBJ2-3; TRBD1 agrees at 8 bases. V was pared by 4 bases and J by 2 bases, with 9 bases of the junction left unmatched. The CDR3 runs 16 residues. Germline V CDR1 and CDR2: SGHRS, YFSETQ. The CDR3 region is CASSHSRTGITDTQYF. The CDR3 region has the DNA TGCGCCAGCAGCCACTCAAGGACAGGGATCACAGATACGCAGTATTTT.

This clonotype was seen more than once but under ten times. V usage is TRBV12-3 or TRBV12-4 and J usage is TRBJ2-5, with D perhaps matching TRBD1 (5 bases). The CDR3 has 17 residues. V was trimmed by 6 bases and J by 4 bases, leaving 24 bases between them. The CDR3 loop is CASSQISNRLQGETQYF. CDR3 bases: TGTGCCAGCAGCCAGATATCCAACAGGTTGCAGGGAGAGACCCAGTACTTC.

This clonotype was observed at least ten times. The chain combines TRBV4-1 with TRBJ2-7, with 9 bases lining up with TRBD1. CDR3 length: 15 amino acids. CDR1 MGHRA and CDR2 YSYEKL come from the germline V gene. V gave up 5 bases and J gave up 5 bases; unmatched junction bases: 10. CDR3 amino acids: CASSSHGTGFDEQYF. Here the CDR3 DNA reads TGCGCCAGCAGCTCACACGGGACAGGGTTCGACGAGCAGTACTTC.

This clonotype occurred a few times. The CDR3 spells CASSQEGGSTEAFF. The DNA for the CDR3 is TGTGCCAGCAGCCAAGAAGGGGGCTCTACTGAAGCTTTCTTT. The rearrangement joins TRBV3-1 to TRBJ1-1; 7 bases agree with TRBD1. J lost 5 bases, V lost 0 bases, and 3 bases had no gene match. Per the germline V gene, CDR1 is LGHDT and CDR2 is YNNKEL (reference sequence). CDR3 length: 14 amino acids.

The chain recombines TRBV7-3 with TRBJ2-1; 12 nucleotides line up with TRBD2. Per germline, CDR1 SGHTA and CDR2 FQGTGA. This CDR3 is 15 amino acids long. Trimming at V came to 3 bases and at J to 7 bases, leaving 4 bases not matched to a gene. The CDR3 is CASSFLAGGRNEQFF. The DNA for the CDR3 is TGTGCCAGCAGCTTCCTAGCGGGGGGGCGTAATGAGCAGTTCTTC.

The sample holds a few counts of this clonotype. The chain joins TRBV5-1 to TRBJ2-5; D is undetermined. V gave up 2 bases and J gave up 5 bases, with 13 bases separating them. CDR1 and CDR2 from the germline V gene are SGHRS and YFSETQ. The CDR3 consists of 14 residues. This chain's CDR3 is CASSLTSVEETQYF. The CDR3 DNA is TGCGCCAGCAGCTTAACCTCAGTGGAGGAGACCCAGTACTTC. Filled out from reference TRBV5-1 and TRBJ2-5, the complete variable domain reads KAGVTQTPRYLIKTRGQQVTLSCSPISGHRSVSWYQQTPGQGLQFLFEYFSETQRNKGNFPGRFSGRQFSNSRSEMNVSTLELGDSALYLCASSLTSVEETQYFGPGTRLLVL.

The J gene is TRBJ1-4, the V gene TRBV5-1, with D tentatively TRBD1 (6 bases). The ends were cut back, 3 bases at V and 0 bases at J, with 15 bases in the middle. Per the germline V gene, CDR1 is SGHRS and CDR2 is YFSETQ. The CDR3 totals 17 residues. CDR3 nucleotide sequence: TGCGCCAGCAGCTCCCGGACAGCTACATCAACTAATGAAAAACTGTTTTTT. Its protein product is CASSSRTATSTNEKLFF.

There are many counts of this clonotype. The chain employs TRBV5-1 and TRBJ1-1; D is unclear. Trimming shortened V by 2 bases and J by 2 bases, and 13 bases separated the two germline ends. The CDR3 has 15 amino acids. CDR1 and CDR2 from the germline V gene are SGHRS and YFSETQ. CDR3 in amino acids: CASSLNQNTNTEAFF. CDR3 bases: TGCGCCAGCAGCTTAAACCAGAACACTAACACTGAAGCTTTCTTT.

This clonotype was seen more than once but under ten times. DNA of the CDR3: TGCGCCAGCAGCGTGGACAGGGCGCCTGAAGCTTTCTTT. Amino acids: CASSVDRAPEAFF. This rearrangement joins TRBV5-1 to TRBJ1-1; 8 nucleotides agree with TRBD1. Germline V lookup: CDR1 SGHRS, CDR2 YFSETQ. The CDR3 spans 13 residues. Trimming at V came to 4 bases and at J to 6 bases, leaving 5 bases not matched to a gene.

The CDR3 DNA is TGCAGCGTTGATCGCACAGTCTATGGCTACACCTTC. Translation: CSVDRTVYGYTF. The chain employs TRBV29-1 and TRBJ1-2; D not certain. There are 12 residues in the CDR3. V lost 3 bases, J lost 4 bases, and 9 bases lay in between. The V gene's germline CDR1 is SQVTM and CDR2 ANQGSEA.

As concerns this clonotype: A much larger clonotype is one base distant, so this may be a read error. The V call is TRBV12-3 or TRBV12-4, the J call TRBJ2-5; D might be TRBD2 (7 bases). The CDR3 is made up of 14 amino acids. The CDR3 DNA is TGTGCCAGCAGTTATAGGGGGGGGCAAGAGACCCAGTGCTTC. This gives the protein CASSYRGGQETQCF.

The chain employs TRBV27 and TRBJ1-6, with D perhaps matching TRBD1 (6 bases). Trimming took 7 bases from V and 10 from J, leaving 26 bases between them. The CDR3 is made up of 17 amino acids. Per the germline V gene, CDR1 is MNHEY and CDR2 is SMNVEV (reference sequence). The CDR3 nucleotides read TGTGCCAGCAAACGGACAGCGGCGGAGGTACTTGGCTCACCCCTCCACTTT. Its protein product is CASKRTAAEVLGSPLHF.